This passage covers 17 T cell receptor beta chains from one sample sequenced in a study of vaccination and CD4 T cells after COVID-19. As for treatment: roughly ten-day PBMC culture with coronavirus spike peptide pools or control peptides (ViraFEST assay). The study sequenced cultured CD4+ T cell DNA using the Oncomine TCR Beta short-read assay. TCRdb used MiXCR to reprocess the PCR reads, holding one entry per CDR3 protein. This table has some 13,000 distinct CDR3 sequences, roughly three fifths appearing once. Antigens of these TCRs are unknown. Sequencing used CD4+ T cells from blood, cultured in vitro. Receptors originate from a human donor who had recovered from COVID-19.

CDR3 residues: CASSLVPGRYDTDTQYF. DNA for the CDR3: TGTGCCAGCAGCTTAGTTCCTGGTCGTTACGATACAGATACGCAGTATTTT. The chain combines TRBV7-2 with TRBJ2-3, with D unclear. Trimming took 1 base from V and 3 from J, leaving 17 bases between them. In germline, CDR1 is SGHTA, CDR2 FQGNSA. The CDR3 runs to 17 residues.

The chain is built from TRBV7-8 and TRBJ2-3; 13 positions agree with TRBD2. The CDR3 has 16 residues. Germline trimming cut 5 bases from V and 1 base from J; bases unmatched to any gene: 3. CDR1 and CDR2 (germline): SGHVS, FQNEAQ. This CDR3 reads CASSLLAGGGTDTQYF. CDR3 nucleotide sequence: TGTGCCAGCAGCCTACTAGCGGGAGGGGGCACAGATACGCAGTATTTT. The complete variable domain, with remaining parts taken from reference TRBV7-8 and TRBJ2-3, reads GAGVSQSPRYKVAKRGQDVALRCDPISGHVSLFWYQQALGQGPEFLTYFQNEAQLDKSGLPSDRFFAERPEGSVSTLKIQRTQQEDSAVYLCASSLLAGGGTDTQYFGPGTRLTVL.

The CDR3 sequence: CASSSQGGGEAFF. CDR3 in DNA: TGTGCCAGCAGTTCACAGGGTGGGGGTGAAGCTTTCTTT. This chain links TRBV6-2 or TRBV6-3 with TRBJ1-1; D may be TRBD1 (6 bases). Germline CDR1 MNHEY, CDR2 SVGEGT. This CDR3 is 13 amino acids long. The V and J ends lost 4 bases and 7 bases respectively, with 13 bases between them.

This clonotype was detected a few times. The CDR3: CASSRNRDRGFRLHF. CDR3 DNA sequence: TGTGCCAGCAGCCGCAACCGGGACAGGGGGTTTCGCCTCCACTTT. V is TRBV7-6 and J is TRBJ1-6; TRBD1 matches at 11 bases. The CDR3 is 15 amino acids. Germline loops: CDR1 SGHVS, CDR2 FNYEAQ. V trimming: 5 bases; J trimming: 15 bases; junction bases outside the gene matches: 12.

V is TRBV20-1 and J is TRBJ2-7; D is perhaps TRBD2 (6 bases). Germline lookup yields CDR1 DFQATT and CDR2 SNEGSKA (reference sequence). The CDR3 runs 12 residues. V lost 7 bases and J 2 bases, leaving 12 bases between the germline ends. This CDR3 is CSVGSPTYEQYF. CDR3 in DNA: TGCAGTGTCGGGAGTCCGACCTACGAGCAGTACTTC.

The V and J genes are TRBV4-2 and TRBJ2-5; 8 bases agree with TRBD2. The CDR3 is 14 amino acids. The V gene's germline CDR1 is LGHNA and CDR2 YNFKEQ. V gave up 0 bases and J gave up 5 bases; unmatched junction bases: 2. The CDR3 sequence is CASSQDSSGETQYF. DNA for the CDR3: TGTGCCAGCAGCCAAGACTCTAGCGGGGAGACCCAGTACTTC.

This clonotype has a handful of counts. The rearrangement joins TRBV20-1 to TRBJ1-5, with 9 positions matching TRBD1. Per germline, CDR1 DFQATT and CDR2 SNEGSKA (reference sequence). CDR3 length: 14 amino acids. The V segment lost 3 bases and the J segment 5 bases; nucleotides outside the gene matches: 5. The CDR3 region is CSARHGTGYQPQHF. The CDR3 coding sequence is TGCAGTGCTAGGCATGGGACAGGGTATCAGCCCCAGCATTTT.

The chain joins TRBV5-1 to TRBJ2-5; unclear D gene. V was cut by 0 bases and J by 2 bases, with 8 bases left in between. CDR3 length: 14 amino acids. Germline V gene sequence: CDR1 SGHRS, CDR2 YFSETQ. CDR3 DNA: TGCGCCAGCAGCTTGGTCGGGTGGCAAGAGACCCAGTACTTC. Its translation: CASSLVGWQETQYF.

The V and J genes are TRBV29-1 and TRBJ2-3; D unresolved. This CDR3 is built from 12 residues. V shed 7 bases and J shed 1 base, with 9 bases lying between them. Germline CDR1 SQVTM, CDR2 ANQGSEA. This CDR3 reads CSADQRTDTQYF. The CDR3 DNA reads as TGCAGCGCGGACCAACGCACAGATACGCAGTATTTT.

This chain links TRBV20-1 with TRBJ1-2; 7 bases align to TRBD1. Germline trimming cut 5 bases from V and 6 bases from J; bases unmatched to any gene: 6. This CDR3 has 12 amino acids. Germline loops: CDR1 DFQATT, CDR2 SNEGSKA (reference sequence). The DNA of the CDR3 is TGCAGTGCTGATAGACAGGGTGATGGCTACACCTTC. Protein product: CSADRQGDGYTF.

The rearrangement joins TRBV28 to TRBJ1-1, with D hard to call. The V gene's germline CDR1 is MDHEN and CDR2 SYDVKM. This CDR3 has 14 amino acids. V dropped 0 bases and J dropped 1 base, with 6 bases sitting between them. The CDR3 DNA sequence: TGTGCCAGCAGTTTATGGGCGGCGAACACTGAAGCTTTCTTT. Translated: CASSLWAANTEAFF.

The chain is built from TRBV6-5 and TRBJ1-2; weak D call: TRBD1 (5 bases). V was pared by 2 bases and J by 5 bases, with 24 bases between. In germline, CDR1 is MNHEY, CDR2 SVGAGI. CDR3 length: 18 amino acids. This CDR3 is CASSYGGEWSAKIYGYTF. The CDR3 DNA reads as TGTGCCAGCAGTTACGGGGGGGAGTGGTCAGCGAAAATTTATGGCTACACCTTC.

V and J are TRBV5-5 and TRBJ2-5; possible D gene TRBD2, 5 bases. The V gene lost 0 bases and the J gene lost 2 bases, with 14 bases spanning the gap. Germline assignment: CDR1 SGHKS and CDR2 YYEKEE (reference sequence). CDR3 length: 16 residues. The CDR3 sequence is CASSLGSRGLQETQYF. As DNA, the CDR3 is TGTGCCAGCAGCTTGGGGTCGAGAGGGCTACAAGAGACCCAGTACTTC.

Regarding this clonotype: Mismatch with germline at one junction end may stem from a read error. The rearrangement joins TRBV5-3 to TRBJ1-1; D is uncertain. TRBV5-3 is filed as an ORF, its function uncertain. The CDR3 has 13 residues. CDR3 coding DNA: TGCGCCAGCAGCCAAGATAGAGGGCAGTCTGCTTTCTTT. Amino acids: CASSQDRGQSAFF.

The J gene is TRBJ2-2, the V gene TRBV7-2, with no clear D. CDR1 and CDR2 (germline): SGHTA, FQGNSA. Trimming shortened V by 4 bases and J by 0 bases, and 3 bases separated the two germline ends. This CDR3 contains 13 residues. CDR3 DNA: TGTGCCAGCAGCTCCGCGAACACCGGGGAGCTGTTTTTT. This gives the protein CASSSANTGELFF.

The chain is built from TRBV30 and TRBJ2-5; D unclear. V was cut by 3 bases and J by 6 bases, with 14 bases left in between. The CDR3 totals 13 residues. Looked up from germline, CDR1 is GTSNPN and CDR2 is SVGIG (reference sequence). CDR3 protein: CAWSVRAAKTQYF. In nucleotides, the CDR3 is TGTGCCTGGAGCGTCAGAGCCGCGAAGACCCAGTACTTC. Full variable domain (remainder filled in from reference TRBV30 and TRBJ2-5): SQTIHQWPATLVQPVGSPLSLECTVEGTSNPNLYWYRQAAGRGLQLLFYSVGIGQISSEVPQNLSASRPQDRQFILSSKKLLLSDSGFYLCAWSVRAAKTQYFGPGTRLLVL.

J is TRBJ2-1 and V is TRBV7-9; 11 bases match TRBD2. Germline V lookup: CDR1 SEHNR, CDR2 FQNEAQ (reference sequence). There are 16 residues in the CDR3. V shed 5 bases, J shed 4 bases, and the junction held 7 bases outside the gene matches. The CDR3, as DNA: TGTGCCAGCAGCCCAAAGGGGACTAGCGGTTACAATGAGCAGTTCTTC. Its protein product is CASSPKGTSGYNEQFF. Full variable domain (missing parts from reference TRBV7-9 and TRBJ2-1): DTGVSQNPRHKITKRGQNVTFRCDPISEHNRLYWYRQTLGQGPEFLTYFQNEAQLEKSRLLSDRFSAERPKGSFSTLEIQRTEQGDSAMYLCASSPKGTSGYNEQFFGPGTRLTVL.